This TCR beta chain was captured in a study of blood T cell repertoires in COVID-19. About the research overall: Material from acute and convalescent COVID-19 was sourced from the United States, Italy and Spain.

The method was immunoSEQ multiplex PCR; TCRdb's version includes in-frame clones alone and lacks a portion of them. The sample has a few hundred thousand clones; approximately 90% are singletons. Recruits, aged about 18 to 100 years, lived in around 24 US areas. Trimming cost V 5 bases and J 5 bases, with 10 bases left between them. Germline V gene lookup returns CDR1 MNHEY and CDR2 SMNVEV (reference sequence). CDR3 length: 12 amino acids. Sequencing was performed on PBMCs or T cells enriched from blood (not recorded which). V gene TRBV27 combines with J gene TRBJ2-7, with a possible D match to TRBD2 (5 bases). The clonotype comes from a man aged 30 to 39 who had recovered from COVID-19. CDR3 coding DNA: TGTGCCAGCAGTCAACTCGGGAACGAGCAGTACTTC. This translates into CASSQLGNEQYF.